Shown below are 25 T cell receptor beta chains from a single sample sequenced in a study of T cells after yellow fever vaccination (dated by TCRdb to the late 2010s). Receptor libraries were prepared by 5' RACE. The reads were generated on an Illumina NovaSeq 6000. TCRdb passed the public sequencing reads through fastp at Q25 and MiXCR, retaining productive beta sequences. Rows matching on CDR3 protein sequence are summarized as one entry with the most common DNA and genes. The sample profile shows 120,000 or so distinct CDR3 sequences; about 8.2% of them were found once. The ten largest account for 40% of the sample. The treatment or condition tag for this specimen amounts to: live attenuated yellow fever vaccine strain. This sample comprised CD8+ T cells sorted from PBMCs, obtained on the day of the yellow fever booster vaccination. The receptors come from a man aged 18 to 30 who received the YFV17D yellow fever vaccine.

This clonotype has a handful of counts. The J gene is TRBJ1-1, the V gene TRBV19; maybe TRBD1 (5 bases). The CDR3 spans 12 residues. V was cut by 5 bases and J by 6 bases, with 10 bases left in between. Germline V gene sequence: CDR1 LNHDA, CDR2 SQIVND (reference sequence). Here the CDR3 reads CASSFSRAEAFF. CDR3 sequence (DNA): TGTGCCAGTAGTTTCTCCAGGGCTGAAGCTTTCTTT.

The rearrangement links TRBV3-2 to TRBJ2-7; the table's TRBD2 call for D was not verified on the DNA. TRBV3-2 is a documented pseudogene. CDR3 length: 14 residues. The CDR3 region has the DNA TGTGCCAGCAGCCAAGATACGGGAAGGCCCGAGCAGTACGTC. Translating it yields CASSQDTGRPEQYV.

The chain has TRBV7-2 and TRBJ2-4, with D hard to call. The germline V gene has CDR1 SGHTA and CDR2 FQGNSA. V was shortened by 4 bases and J by 5 bases, with 12 bases between the two germline ends. This CDR3 region has 14 residues. CDR3 nucleotides: TGTGCCAGCAGCTCTCGGTACGGTGAAAACATTCAGTACTTC. Amino acid sequence: CASSSRYGENIQYF.

This clonotype was seen a few times. The chain uses TRBV10-3 and TRBJ2-1; possibly TRBD2 for D (5 bases). Germline assignment: CDR1 ENHRY and CDR2 SYGVKD. The CDR3 loop spans 17 amino acids. Trimming took 2 bases from V and 9 from J, leaving 23 bases between them. The CDR3 is CAISEPGVGLARTEQFF. The CDR3 DNA is TGTGCCATCAGTGAGCCTGGAGTAGGACTTGCGAGAACTGAGCAGTTCTTC.

Ten or more counts support this clonotype. This chain connects TRBV6-5 to TRBJ1-5; the D is unclear. The CDR3 extends over 15 amino acids. The germline gives CDR1 MNHEY, CDR2 SVGAGI. V lost 8 bases and J 0 bases, leaving 14 bases between the germline ends. This chain's CDR3 is CASGLGRNSNQPQHF. The DNA of the CDR3 is TGTGCCAGCGGACTAGGACGGAATAGCAATCAGCCCCAGCATTTT.

This clonotype was observed at least ten times. The V and J genes are TRBV4-3 and TRBJ2-1; D is uncertain. CDR1 is LGHNA and CDR2 is YSLEER in the germline V gene. The CDR3 totals 15 residues. V was clipped by 0 bases and J by 3 bases, with 9 bases between them. CDR3 sequence: CASSQDLAYYNEQFF. As DNA, the CDR3 is TGCGCCAGCAGCCAAGACCTGGCCTACTACAATGAGCAGTTCTTC.

This clonotype has more than one count but fewer than ten. The genes are TRBV6-5 and TRBJ2-2; 9 bases fit TRBD1. The CDR3 covers 15 residues. Per germline, CDR1 MNHEY and CDR2 SVGAGI. Unmatched junction bases numbered 2, after V lost 2 bases and J lost 4 bases. CDR3 loop: CASSYAQGATGELFF. Written as DNA, the CDR3 is TGTGCCAGCAGTTACGCACAGGGGGCCACCGGGGAGCTGTTTTTT.

This chain uses TRBV29-1 with TRBJ1-1, with 8 positions matching TRBD1. Trimming took 6 bases from V and 0 from J; bases not matched to a gene: 3. Germline assignment: CDR1 SQVTM and CDR2 ANQGSEA. This CDR3 has 13 amino acids. The CDR3 is CSVPGQVNTEAFF. CDR3 DNA sequence: TGCAGCGTCCCGGGACAGGTGAACACTGAAGCTTTCTTT.

This clonotype has a handful of counts. The chain uses TRBV20-1 and TRBJ1-2; D unclear. The germline gives CDR1 DFQATT, CDR2 SNEGSKA (reference sequence). The CDR3 is made up of 13 amino acids. The CDR3 DNA reads TGCAGGGGATTGGGTCGCCTTAACTATGGCTACACCTTC. Encoded protein: CRGLGRLNYGYTF.

The genes are TRBV27 and TRBJ2-1; D is ambiguous. This CDR3 comprises 10 residues. V dropped 2 bases and J dropped 11 bases, with 4 bases sitting between them. The V gene's germline CDR1 is MNHEY and CDR2 SMNVEV (reference sequence). The CDR3 DNA sequence: TGTGCCAGCAGTTTAGATAAGCAGTTCTTC. Translation gives CASSLDKQFF.

This chain joins TRBV7-9 and TRBJ2-1; 10 bases align to TRBD1. After removal of 3 bases from V and 4 bases from J, the junction contained 12 bases not matched to a gene. CDR1 and CDR2 from the germline V gene are SEHNR and FQNEAQ (reference sequence). The CDR3 has 18 amino acids. The CDR3 region has the DNA TGTGCCAGCAGCTTGTCCTCGCCCGGGACAGGGGCGTACAATGAGCAGTTCTTC. Translating it yields CASSLSSPGTGAYNEQFF.

V is TRBV11-2 and J is TRBJ2-5, with TRBD1 identical over 9 bases. The length of the CDR3 is 13 residues. CDR1 is SGHAT, CDR2 FQNNGV, per germline. The V and J ends lost 5 bases and 4 bases, in that order; junction bases with no gene match: 2. DNA for the CDR3: TGTGCCAGCAGCCGACAGGGGGGAGAGACCCAGTACTTC. The encoded protein is CASSRQGGETQYF.

This chain connects TRBV10-3 to TRBJ2-1; 11 nucleotides agree with TRBD1. CDR3 size: 15 residues. CDR1 is ENHRY and CDR2 is SYGVKD in the germline V gene. V lost 6 bases and J lost 4; bases outside the gene matches: 5. The CDR3 coding sequence is TGTGCCATCAGGGGGACAGGGGGTATGTACAATGAGCAGTTCTTC. The encoded protein is CAIRGTGGMYNEQFF.

V and J are TRBV6-6 and TRBJ2-7, with 7 bases that match TRBD1. Germline CDR1 and CDR2: MNHNY and SVGAGI (reference sequence). V gave up 5 bases and J gave up 0 bases; unmatched junction bases: 10. The CDR3 runs 16 residues. Here the CDR3 reads CASSPNTGAHSYEQYF. The CDR3 region has the DNA TGTGCCAGCAGTCCCAACACAGGGGCCCACTCCTACGAGCAGTACTTC.

This clonotype occurred a few times. This chain joins TRBV7-9 and TRBJ2-7; TRBD1 matches 8 bases. V gave up 5 bases and J gave up 2 bases; unmatched junction bases: 5. The CDR3 contains 14 residues. Germline CDR1 SEHNR, CDR2 FQNEAQ (reference sequence). The CDR3 DNA reads as TGTGCCAGCAGCCGGACAGGGCCTACCTACGAGCAGTACTTC. Translating it yields CASSRTGPTYEQYF. The full variable domain, rest sourced from reference TRBV7-9 and TRBJ2-7, is DTGVSQNPRHKITKRGQNVTFRCDPISEHNRLYWYRQTLGQGPEFLTYFQNEAQLEKSRLLSDRFSAERPKGSFSTLEIQRTEQGDSAMYLCASSRTGPTYEQYFGPGTRLTVT.

There are many counts of this clonotype. The chain uses TRBV4-1 and TRBJ2-5; D might be TRBD1 (5 bases). With 0 bases removed from V and 2 bases from J, the gap between germline ends came to 10 bases. Germline V CDR1 and CDR2: MGHRA, YSYEKL. The CDR3 contains 15 residues. CDR3 in amino acids: CASSQETAKQETQYF. Here the CDR3 DNA reads TGCGCCAGCAGCCAAGAGACAGCGAAGCAAGAGACCCAGTACTTC.

This rearrangement joins TRBV25-1 to TRBJ2-1; TRBD2 matches 11 bases. Per germline, CDR1 MGHDK and CDR2 SYGVNS. The CDR3 is 21 residues long. Trimming removed 3 bases from V and 4 bases from J; junction bases left unmatched: 20. The CDR3 region has the DNA TGTGCCAGCAGTGAGGAACTAGCGGGGGACCCAATCGTATCCTTATACAATGAGCAGTTCTTC. This gives the protein CASSEELAGDPIVSLYNEQFF.

This clonotype has a count of ten or more. The rearrangement links TRBV6-2 or TRBV6-3 to TRBJ2-1; 7 nucleotides agree with TRBD2. The CDR3 is made up of 17 amino acids. Germline-derived CDR1 and CDR2 are MNHEY and SVGEGT. The trim removed 1 base at V and 7 bases at J, leaving 13 bases unmatched. CDR3 in DNA: TGTGCCAGCAGTTACTTTACCGGGGGGTCCGGTGGTAATGAGCAGTTCTTC. Encoded protein: CASSYFTGGSGGNEQFF.

This clonotype was counted many times. The J gene is TRBJ2-5, the V gene TRBV5-1, with D perhaps TRBD1 or TRBD2 (5 bases each). This CDR3 comprises 16 residues. V shed 7 bases and J shed 0 bases, with 19 bases lying between them. Germline V gives CDR1 SGHRS, CDR2 YFSETQ. The CDR3 nucleotides read TGCGCCAGCGCGCCGTACCGGGGCGAGGACCAAGAGACCCAGTACTTC. The encoded protein is CASAPYRGEDQETQYF.

The sample holds a few counts of this clonotype. J is TRBJ1-1 and V is TRBV4-1; 7 bases are shared with TRBD1. Germline V lookup: CDR1 MGHRA, CDR2 YSYEKL. The CDR3 is 14 amino acids. The junction had 7 bases not matched to a gene; V was cut back by 8 bases and J by 1 base. CDR3: CASATRDRNTEAFF. The CDR3 DNA reads as TGCGCCAGCGCCACTCGGGACAGGAACACTGAAGCTTTCTTT.

The V call is TRBV12-3 or TRBV12-4, the J call TRBJ1-1; D is uncertain. Trimming took 7 bases from V and 4 from J, leaving 13 bases between them. CDR3 length: 13 residues. The CDR3 spells CASTASWGTEAFF. The CDR3 DNA follows: TGTGCCAGCACAGCCTCTTGGGGCACTGAAGCTTTCTTT.

This clonotype has a count of ten or more. The gene calls are TRBV6-5 and TRBJ2-7, with D perhaps TRBD2 (6 bases). V was trimmed by 2 bases and J by 2 bases, leaving 10 bases between them. This CDR3 spans 14 amino acids. CDR1 and CDR2 from the germline V gene are MNHEY and SVGAGI. CDR3 DNA: TGTGCCAGCAGTTACGGGCGGGGACCCTACGAGCAGTACTTC. The encoded protein is CASSYGRGPYEQYF.

The rearrangement joins TRBV29-1 to TRBJ1-1, with D perhaps TRBD1 (6 bases). This CDR3 has 12 amino acids. Germline V gene lookup returns CDR1 SQVTM and CDR2 ANQGSEA. V lost 7 bases and J lost 1, with 10 bases in between. CDR3 sequence (DNA): TGCAGCGGTGGGGACACGAACACTGAAGCTTTCTTT. Amino acids: CSGGDTNTEAFF.

The gene calls are TRBV7-9 and TRBJ2-7, with D uncertain. Germline values: CDR1 SEHNR, CDR2 FQNEAQ (reference sequence). V lost 0 bases to trimming and J lost 7 bases, with 7 bases between them. This CDR3 is 12 amino acids long. This CDR3 reads CASSLAALEQYF. CDR3 DNA: TGTGCCAGCAGCTTAGCAGCGTTAGAGCAGTACTTC.

This clonotype was picked up a small number of times. The chain couples TRBV27 to TRBJ2-3; D call uncertain. The germline gives CDR1 MNHEY, CDR2 SMNVEV (reference sequence). V gave up 5 bases and J gave up 5 bases, with 2 bases separating them. This CDR3 has 10 residues. CDR3 region: CASSQDTQYF. For the CDR3, the DNA is TGTGCCAGCAGTCAAGATACGCAGTATTTT.